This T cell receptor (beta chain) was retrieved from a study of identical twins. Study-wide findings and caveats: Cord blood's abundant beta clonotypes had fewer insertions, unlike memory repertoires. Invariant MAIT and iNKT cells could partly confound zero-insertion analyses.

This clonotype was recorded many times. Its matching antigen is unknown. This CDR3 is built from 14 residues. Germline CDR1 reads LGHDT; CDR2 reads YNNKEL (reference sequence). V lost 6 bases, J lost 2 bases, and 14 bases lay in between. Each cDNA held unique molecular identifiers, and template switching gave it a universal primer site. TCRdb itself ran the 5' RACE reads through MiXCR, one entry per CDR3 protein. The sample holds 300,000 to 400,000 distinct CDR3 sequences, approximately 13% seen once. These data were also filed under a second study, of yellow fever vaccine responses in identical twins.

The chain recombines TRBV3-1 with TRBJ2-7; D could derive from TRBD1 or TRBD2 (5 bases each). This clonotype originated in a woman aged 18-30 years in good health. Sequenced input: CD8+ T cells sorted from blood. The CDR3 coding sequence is TGTGCCAGCAGGTCCGGGACCCCAACCTACGAGCAGTACTTC. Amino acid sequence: CASRSGTPTYEQYF.